This entry features one TCR beta chain sequence. Clones were sequenced by immunoSEQ multiplex PCR, and TCRdb holds only the in-frame ones, with some missing. The data contain 75,000 to 90,000 clones, around 90% of them singletons. The trim removed 3 bases at V and 4 bases at J, leaving 8 bases unmatched. CDR3 size: 16 residues. CDR1 and CDR2 (germline): SEHNR, FQNEAQ (reference sequence). The record originates from a study of T cell changes during pregnancy in multiple sclerosis. The TCR sequence derives from a female donor in good health, serving as a control in a pregnancy study. Some clones in this sample may be carry-over from other donors' samples. The sample consisted of PBMCs, taken in the first trimester of pregnancy. The chain has TRBV7-9 and TRBJ2-1, with 8 positions matching TRBD1. The CDR3 protein is CASSLGPGGDYNEQFF. CDR3 sequence (DNA): TGTGCCAGCAGCTTGGGCCCAGGGGGCGATTACAATGAGCAGTTCTTC.